A selection of T cell receptor beta chains follows, all from one sample in a study of CD8 T cells in ankylosing spondylitis. TCRdb fed the 5' RACE reads into MiXCR, producing one record per CDR3 protein. Altogether some 250,000 distinct CDR3 sequences are present, about 10% being singletons, with the ten largest covering 6% to 8.5%. Sample: blood, either unsorted or a sorted T cell fraction (not recorded which). The receptors derive from a male donor with ankylosing spondylitis or in good health (not recorded which). The CDR3 runs from the conserved cysteine through the conserved F or W. Fields, in order: V gene, clone size, J gene, D gene, CDR3 DNA, CDR3 protein. The D gene is left open where the match is weak. Only part of the rows carry a size: once, few, many, or a class if the clone is expanded.

>TRBV6-5|NA|TRBJ2-5|NA
TGTGCCAGCAGCACACACGTCCGGGAGACCCAGTACTTC
CASSTHVRETQYF
>TRBV12-3/TRBV12-4|NA|TRBJ1-5|NA
TGTGCCAGCAGTTTGGTGGGAAGAGTGACTCAGCCCCAGCATTTT
CASSLVGRVTQPQHF
>TRBV7-6|few|TRBJ2-5|NA
TGTGCCAGCAGCCCCTGGCCTGCCCAGTACTTC
CASSPWPAQYF
>TRBV5-1|many|TRBJ2-2|TRBD1
TGCGCCAGCAGCCACAGGCGGGGACAGGGAAACACCGGGGAGCTGTTTTTT
CASSHRRGQGNTGELFF
>TRBV7-8|many|TRBJ2-1|NA
TGTGCCAGCAGCGCCCCGACCCGCGATGAGCAGTTCTTC
CASSAPTRDEQFF
>TRBV18|NA|TRBJ2-5|NA
TGTGCCAGCACGGAGGGGGCTACCCAAGAGACCCAGTACTTC
CASTEGATQETQYF
>TRBV7-9|NA|TRBJ1-1|NA
TGTGCCAGCAGCTTAGCTTCGGCAGGGGAAGCTTTCTTT
CASSLASAGEAFF
>TRBV20-1|many|TRBJ2-3|NA
TGCAGTGCTCTGAGGAGCCCCCCCCCACATTTT
CSALRSPPPHF
>TRBV12-3/TRBV12-4|many|TRBJ1-2|NA
TGTGCCAGCAGTCAGACAAGAGGCTATGGCTACACCTTC
CASSQTRGYGYTF
>TRBV5-6|many|TRBJ1-6|TRBD1
TGTGCCAGCAATTTACAGGGGTACCTCAATTCACCCCTCCACTTT
CASNLQGYLNSPLHF
>TRBV7-9|few|TRBJ2-7|TRBD1
TGTGCCAGCAGCGTGGGACAGGGTAACTACGAGCAGTACTTC
CASSVGQGNYEQYF